This T cell receptor beta chain derives from a study of T cell repertoires in cytomegalovirus infection. MiXCR, run by TCRdb on the reads, gives a single entry per CDR3 protein. The sample has some 130,000 distinct CDR3 sequences; roughly a third are singletons. From germline, CDR1 is SEHNR and CDR2 FQNEAQ (reference sequence). V lost 1 base and J lost 10, with 8 bases in between. The CDR3 consists of 13 residues. As to this clonotype: The antigen is undetermined.

The chain is built from TRBV7-9 and TRBJ1-6; maybe TRBD1 (5 bases). The input for sequencing was CD8+ T cells from cultured PBMCs, taken from culture after CMV antigen stimulation. The clonotype comes from a human donor in good health (CMV status not recorded). Some clones in this sample may be carry-over from other donors' samples. CDR3 nucleotides: TGTGCCAGCAGCTTAGGGGGGGTATCACCCCTCCACTTT. This encodes CASSLGGVSPLHF.